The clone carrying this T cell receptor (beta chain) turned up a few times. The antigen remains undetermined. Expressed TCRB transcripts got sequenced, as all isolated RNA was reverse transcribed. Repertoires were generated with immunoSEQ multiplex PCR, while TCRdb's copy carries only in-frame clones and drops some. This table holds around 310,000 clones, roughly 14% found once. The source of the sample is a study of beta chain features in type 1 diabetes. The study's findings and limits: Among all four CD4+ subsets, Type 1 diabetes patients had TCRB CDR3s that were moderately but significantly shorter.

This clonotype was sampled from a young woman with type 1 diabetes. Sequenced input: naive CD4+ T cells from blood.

The CDR3 coding sequence is TGTGCCAGCAGTTTATTGCTAGCGGGAGAGACCTATGAGCAGTTCTTC. Translated, it gives CASSLLLAGETYEQFF. V gene TRBV28 combines with J gene TRBJ2-1; TRBD2 aligns across 10 bases. This CDR3 has 16 amino acids. Germline V CDR1 and CDR2: MDHEN, SYDVKM. V shed 1 base, J shed 8 bases, and the junction held 8 bases outside the gene matches.